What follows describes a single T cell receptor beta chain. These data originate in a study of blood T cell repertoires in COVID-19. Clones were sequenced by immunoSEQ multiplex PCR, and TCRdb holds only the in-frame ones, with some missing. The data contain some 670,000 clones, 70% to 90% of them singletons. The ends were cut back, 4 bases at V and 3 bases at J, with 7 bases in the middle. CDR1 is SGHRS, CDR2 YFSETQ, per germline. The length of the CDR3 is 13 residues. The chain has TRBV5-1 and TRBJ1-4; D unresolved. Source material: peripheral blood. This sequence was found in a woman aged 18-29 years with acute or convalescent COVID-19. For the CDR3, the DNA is TGCGCCAGCAGCCTAGCCCCTAATGAAAAACTGTTTTTT. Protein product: CASSLAPNEKLFF.